A selection of T cell receptor beta chains follows, all from one sample in a study of shared clonotypes between healthy human individuals. The method was immunoSEQ multiplex PCR; TCRdb's version includes in-frame clones alone and lacks a portion of them. The sample holds about 1 million clones, roughly 80% seen once. Sequenced sample: memory CD4+ T cells sorted from blood. The source is a man younger than 35 in good health. CDR3s include the opening cysteine and the closing phenylalanine or tryptophan. Each record gives: CDR3 DNA, CDR3 protein, CDR3 length, D gene, clone size, V gene, J gene. The D gene is left open where the match is weak. Clone size is stated in some rows and not others, as once, few, many or a class when expanded.

TGTGCCAGCAGTGAGCTAGGGTTTAAAAATGAGCAGTTCTTC,CASSELGFKNEQFF,14,NA,NA,TRBV6-1,TRBJ2-1
TGTGCCAGCAGTTATTCCGGGACAGAAGCCTACAATGAGCAGTTCTTC,CASSYSGTEAYNEQFF,16,TRBD1,few,TRBV6-5,TRBJ2-1
TGTGCCAGCTCAGCAGTCCTCGTTTGGGATTCACCCCTCCACTTT,CASSAVLVWDSPLHF,15,NA,NA,TRBV18,TRBJ1-6
TGTGCCAGCAGTTTAGGGACAGGGCTTATTGAGCAGTTCTTC,CASSLGTGLIEQFF,14,TRBD1,NA,TRBV28,TRBJ2-1
TGTGCCAGCAGTCGGGGGAGATACGAGCAGTACTTC,CASSRGRYEQYF,12,NA,NA,TRBV6-1,TRBJ2-7
TGTGCCAGCAGCGAGACGGTGAACACTGAAGCTTTCTTT,CASSETVNTEAFF,13,NA,NA,TRBV9,TRBJ1-1
TGTGCCAGCAGCTTAGCGGTCGCGGGGGGGTCCTACAATGAGCAGTTCTTC,CASSLAVAGGSYNEQFF,17,TRBD2,few,TRBV7-6,TRBJ2-1
TGCGCCAGCGAAGCGGGACAGAATTATAATTCACCCCTCCACTTT,CASEAGQNYNSPLHF,15,TRBD1,NA,TRBV10-1,TRBJ1-6
TGTGCCAGCAGCTCGGCGAGGTTAGAGACCCAGTACTTC,CASSSARLETQYF,13,NA,NA,TRBV7-6,TRBJ2-5
TGTGCCACCAGCAGAGTACTAGCGGGAGGTAAGCAGTTCTTC,CATSRVLAGGKQFF,14,TRBD2,NA,TRBV15,TRBJ2-1
TGTGCCAGCAGCCAAGACCGGGGAACAGAGACCCAGTACTTC,CASSQDRGTETQYF,14,NA,NA,TRBV4-2,TRBJ2-5
TGCAGCGTTTCATGGGCCCGCCAAGAGACCCAGTACTTC,CSVSWARQETQYF,13,NA,NA,TRBV29-1,TRBJ2-5
TGCGCCAGCAGTTCGCAGGGACAGACTCAAGAGACCCAGTACTTC,CASSSQGQTQETQYF,15,TRBD1,NA,TRBV5-1,TRBJ2-5
TGCGCCAGCAGCCAGAAGGGGGCGTACGATACGCAGTATTTT,CASSQKGAYDTQYF,14,TRBD1,NA,TRBV4-1,TRBJ2-3
TGTGCCAGCAGCACCCCGGGACAAGTCTACGAGCAGTACTTC,CASSTPGQVYEQYF,14,NA,once,TRBV28,TRBJ2-7
TGTGCCAGCAGATCACTCCGGGACACAAGGGCTAATGAAAAACTGTTTTTT,CASRSLRDTRANEKLFF,17,NA,NA,TRBV27,TRBJ1-4
TGTGCCAGCTCACCACCGGGGAGGAGGGACACTCAGCCCCAGCATTTT,CASSPPGRRDTQPQHF,16,NA,NA,TRBV18,TRBJ1-5
TGTGCCAGTAGTATACGGACTAGCGGTACCTACGAGCAGTACTTC,CASSIRTSGTYEQYF,15,TRBD2,NA,TRBV19,TRBJ2-7
TGTGCCAGCAGCTCTGGAATGGGTAGCGGACTGAAGAGCACCGGGGAGCTGTTTTTT,CASSSGMGSGLKSTGELFF,19,NA,few,TRBV11-2,TRBJ2-2
TGTGCCAGCAGTTTCCGCCGCACTAGCGGCTTATACGAGCAGTACTTC,CASSFRRTSGLYEQYF,16,TRBD2,many,TRBV27,TRBJ2-7
TGTGCCTGGAGTTCATTGGGAGGGACACCCTCCTACGAGCAGTACTTC,CAWSSLGGTPSYEQYF,16,NA,NA,TRBV30,TRBJ2-7
TGTGCCACGGGACAGGGCTCCGGCTACACCTTC,CATGQGSGYTF,11,TRBD1,many,TRBV19,TRBJ1-2
TGTGCCAGCAGCTCTGGAGCTGGGAGCACTGAAGCTTTCTTT,CASSSGAGSTEAFF,14,NA,NA,TRBV13,TRBJ1-1
TGTGCCAGTAGTTTCCTCAGGGGTGCCGGGGAGCTGTTTTTT,CASSFLRGAGELFF,14,NA,NA,TRBV19,TRBJ2-2
TGTGCCAGCAGTTTCGGGTCTCAAGAGACCCAGTACTTC,CASSFGSQETQYF,13,NA,once,TRBV6-1,TRBJ2-5
TGTGCCAGCAGTTACTTAGGAACAGGGAACACTGAAGCTTTCTTT,CASSYLGTGNTEAFF,15,NA,few,TRBV6-5,TRBJ1-1
TGTGCCAGCAGTTCCCAGACAGGGCCCTATGGCTACACCTTC,CASSSQTGPYGYTF,14,TRBD1,few,TRBV27,TRBJ1-2
TGTGCCAGCGGAGCTAACCCCCCGTTCTTC,CASGANPPFF,10,NA,NA,TRBV6-5,TRBJ2-1
TGTGCCATCAGTGAGGGACTAGTCTCCTACAATGAGCAGTTCTTC,CAISEGLVSYNEQFF,15,TRBD2,NA,TRBV10-3,TRBJ2-1
TGTGCCTCACGGACAGGGCATCTCTCCAAAGGCGGCTACACCTTC,CASRTGHLSKGGYTF,15,TRBD1,NA,TRBV30,TRBJ1-2
TGTGCCAGCACACACCCGGGGAGGGAGAACACTGAAGCTTTCTTT,CASTHPGRENTEAFF,15,NA,NA,TRBV6-5,TRBJ1-1
TGTGCCAGCAGTGAAGCCTGGCCTAGCGGGTACTCTAGCACAGATACGCAGTATTTT,CASSEAWPSGYSSTDTQYF,19,TRBD2,many,TRBV6-1,TRBJ2-3
TGTGCCAGCAGCTTAGTCGGTAAAGGTAAGAGGAACACTGAAGCTTTCTTT,CASSLVGKGKRNTEAFF,17,NA,NA,TRBV7-9,TRBJ1-1
TGTGCCAGCAGTACTACAGGGGATCCGTACTTC,CASSTTGDPYF,11,TRBD1,NA,TRBV2,TRBJ2-7
TGTGCCAGCAGCTTAGCGCGGGCTAGCGGGAGTCTTGTCACGTCGGCGACCCAGTACTTC,CASSLARASGSLVTSATQYF,20,TRBD2,NA,TRBV7-6,TRBJ2-5
TGTGCCAGCAGCCAAGGGCCGGTGGACTACACCTTC,CASSQGPVDYTF,12,NA,NA,TRBV4-2,TRBJ1-2
TGCAGCGCTGGGGACAGCTTCAACTATGGCTACACCTTC,CSAGDSFNYGYTF,13,TRBD1,NA,TRBV29-1,TRBJ1-2
TGTGCCAGCAGGGGGGACAGCGTGAACACTGAAGCTTTCTTT,CASRGDSVNTEAFF,14,TRBD1,few,TRBV6-6,TRBJ1-1
TGTGCCAGCAGACCCACCCGGGGCGCAAATTCACCCCTCCACTTT,CASRPTRGANSPLHF,15,NA,NA,TRBV11-3,TRBJ1-6
TGTGCCAGCAGCTCCAGACAGACGTATAGCAATCAGCCCCAGCATTTT,CASSSRQTYSNQPQHF,16,NA,NA,TRBV7-8,TRBJ1-5
TGTGCCAGCAGCTTTTTGACTAGCGGGAGGTGCCCCACCTCCTACGAGCAGTACTTC,CASSFLTSGRCPTSYEQYF,19,TRBD2,NA,TRBV11-3,TRBJ2-7
TGTGCCAGCAGTGTGCAGGGAACCTACGAGCAGTACTTC,CASSVQGTYEQYF,13,NA,NA,TRBV2,TRBJ2-7
TGTGCCAGCAGCTTAGCCGGGGGGGATGGCTACACCTTC,CASSLAGGDGYTF,13,NA,NA,TRBV7-9,TRBJ1-2
TGTGCCAGCGGGCACGGCACGGTCTATGGCTACACCTTC,CASGHGTVYGYTF,13,NA,NA,TRBV28,TRBJ1-2
TGTGCCAGCAGCTTAGAGCGGGGTAGCACAGATACGCAGTATTTT,CASSLERGSTDTQYF,15,TRBD2,NA,TRBV7-9,TRBJ2-3
TGCGCCAGCAGCTGGGGGACAGGAATTAACTATGGCTACACCTTC,CASSWGTGINYGYTF,15,TRBD1,NA,TRBV5-1,TRBJ1-2
TGTGCCAGCAGTGAACGGGCTAGCGGGGGGCGGGAGACCCAGTACTTC,CASSERASGGRETQYF,16,TRBD2,NA,TRBV2,TRBJ2-5
TGTGCCAGCAGCTTAAAGTTACAGGGGCCGATACAGCCCCAGCATTTT,CASSLKLQGPIQPQHF,16,TRBD1,NA,TRBV7-6,TRBJ1-5